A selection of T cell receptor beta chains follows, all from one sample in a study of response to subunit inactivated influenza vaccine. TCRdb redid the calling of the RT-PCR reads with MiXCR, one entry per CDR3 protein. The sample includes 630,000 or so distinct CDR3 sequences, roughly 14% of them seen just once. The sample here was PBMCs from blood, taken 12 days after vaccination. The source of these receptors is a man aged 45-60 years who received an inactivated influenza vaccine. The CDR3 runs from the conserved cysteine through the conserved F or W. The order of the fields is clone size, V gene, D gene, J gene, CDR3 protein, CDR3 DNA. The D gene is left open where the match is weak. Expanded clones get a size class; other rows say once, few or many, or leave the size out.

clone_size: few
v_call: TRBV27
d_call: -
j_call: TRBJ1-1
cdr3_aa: CASSGIGGNTEAFF
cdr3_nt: TGTGCCAGCTCAGGGATCGGGGGCAACACTGAAGCTTTCTTT

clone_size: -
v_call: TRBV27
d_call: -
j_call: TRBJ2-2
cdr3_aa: CASSLSGSGTGELFF
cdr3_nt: TGTGCCAGCAGTTTATCGGGGTCGGGGACCGGGGAGCTGTTTTTT

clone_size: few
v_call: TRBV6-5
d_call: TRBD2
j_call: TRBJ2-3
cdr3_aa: CASSYSSASGGPLDTQYF
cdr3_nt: TGTGCCAGCAGTTACTCGTCTGCTAGCGGGGGGCCCTTGGATACGCAGTATTTT

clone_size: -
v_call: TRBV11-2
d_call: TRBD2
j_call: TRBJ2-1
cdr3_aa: CASSSIAGLNEQFF
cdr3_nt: TGTGCCAGCAGCTCGATAGCGGGATTGAATGAGCAGTTCTTC

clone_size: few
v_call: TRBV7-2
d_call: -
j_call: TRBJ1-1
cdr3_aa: CASSLTSDTEAFF
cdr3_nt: TGTGCCAGCAGCCTTACTTCGGACACTGAAGCTTTCTTT

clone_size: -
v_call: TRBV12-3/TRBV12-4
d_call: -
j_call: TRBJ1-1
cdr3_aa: CASSFWGESEAFF
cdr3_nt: TGTGCCAGCAGTTTTTGGGGTGAGTCTGAAGCTTTCTTT

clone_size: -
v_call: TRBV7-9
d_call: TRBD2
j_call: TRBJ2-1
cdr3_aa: CASSREGGGYNEQFF
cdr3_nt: TGTGCCAGCAGCCGAGAAGGCGGGGGGTACAATGAGCAGTTCTTC

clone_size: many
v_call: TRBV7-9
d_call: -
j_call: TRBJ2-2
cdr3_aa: CASSLDRLTGELFF
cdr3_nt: TGTGCCAGCAGCTTAGATCGGCTCACCGGGGAGCTGTTTTTT

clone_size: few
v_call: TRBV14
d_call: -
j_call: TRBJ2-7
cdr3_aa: CASSQGTRPYEQYF
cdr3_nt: TGTGCCAGCAGCCAAGGGACGAGACCCTACGAGCAGTACTTC

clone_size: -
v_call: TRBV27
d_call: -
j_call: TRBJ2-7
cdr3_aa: CASSFEVGASYEQYF
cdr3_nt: TGTGCCAGCAGTTTCGAAGTAGGGGCCTCCTACGAGCAGTACTTC

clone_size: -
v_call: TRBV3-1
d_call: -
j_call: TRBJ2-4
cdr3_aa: CASTLLAKNIQYF
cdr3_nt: TGTGCCAGCACCCTACTAGCCAAAAACATTCAGTACTTC

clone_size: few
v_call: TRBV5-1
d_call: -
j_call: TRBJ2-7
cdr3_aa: CASSLFEGDYEQYF
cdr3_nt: TGCGCCAGCAGCTTGTTTGAAGGTGACTACGAGCAGTACTTC

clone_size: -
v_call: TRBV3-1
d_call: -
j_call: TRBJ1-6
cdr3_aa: CASSLVQSNSPLHF
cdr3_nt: TGTGCCAGCAGCCTAGTACAGAGCAATTCACCCCTCCACTTT

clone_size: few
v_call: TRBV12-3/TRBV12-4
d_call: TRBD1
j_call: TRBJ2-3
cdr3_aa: CASHWTPGGAGTDTQYF
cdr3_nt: TGTGCCAGCCATTGGACCCCAGGGGGCGCGGGCACAGATACGCAGTATTTT

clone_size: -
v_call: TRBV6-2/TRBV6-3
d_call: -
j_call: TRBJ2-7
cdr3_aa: CASRSAAGASRLVDEQYF
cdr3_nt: TGTGCCAGCAGATCGGCCGCGGGGGCGAGCAGACTAGTGGACGAGCAGTACTTC

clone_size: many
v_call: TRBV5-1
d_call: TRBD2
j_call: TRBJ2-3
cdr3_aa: CASSYIAGGGTDTQYF
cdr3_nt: TGCGCCAGCAGCTATATAGCGGGAGGAGGGACAGATACGCAGTATTTT